This T cell receptor (beta chain) was observed in a study of regulatory T cells in long-lasting Graves disease. The study, taken as a whole, reports: Repertoires from persistent disease leaned toward TRBV28, TRBJ1-2 and TRBJ2-5. Persistent Graves' patients showed less TCR diversity than newly diagnosed patients showed. Accuracy may have been reduced by the small sample size.

The time point was: newly diagnosed GD, antithyroid drugs for less than 3 months. From RNA extracted from PBMCs, the TCR library was made. The trim removed 1 base at V and 4 bases at J, leaving 3 bases unmatched. Germline CDR1 reads SGHTA; CDR2 reads FQGNSA. CDR3 length: 15 residues. Concerning this clonotype itself: What it binds is unknown.

Relying on iRepertoire HTBI primers and Arm-PCR of CDR3 regions, the team built TCR beta libraries. Each CDR3 protein is one row after TCRdb ran MiXCR on the multiplex PCR reads. The profile shows around 250,000 distinct CDR3 sequences, approximately 20% of them singletons. This same sample was also part of a study on T cells in Graves' hyperthyroidism and ophthalmopathy. That investigation notes: Any patient presenting with uncontrolled infection, other autoimmune disease, pregnancy or lactation was left out.

Source: peripheral blood mononuclear cells (PBMCs), taken at new diagnosis, from a patient treated with antithyroid drugs. The chain carries TRBV7-2 and TRBJ2-3; 9 nucleotides agree with TRBD1. The source of this sequence is a woman aged 25 to 39 with Graves disease. CDR3 DNA: TGTGCCAGCAGCTTAGTGGGACAGGGACCAGATACGCAGTATTTT. Its protein is CASSLVGQGPDTQYF.